A selection of T cell receptor beta chains follows, all from one sample in a study of T cell responses to AZD1222 COVID-19 vaccine. Some clones are missing from TCRdb's copy, which holds only in-frame ones; the method was immunoSEQ multiplex PCR. There are 100,000 to 150,000 clones in the sample; around 90% occur only once, and around 1.5% lies in the top ten. The material was peripheral blood, obtained on day 0 of AZD1222 vaccination. These receptors were obtained from an adult in good health. CDR3s include the opening cysteine and the closing phenylalanine or tryptophan. Fields, in order: V gene, J gene, D gene, clone size, CDR3 protein, CDR3 DNA. D genes are given only for firm matches. Clone size is given for some rows only: seen once, a few or many times, or a class if the clone is expanded.

TRBV12-5	TRBJ1-2	TRBD1	NA	CASGLDWDRGRKGYTF	TGTGCTAGTGGTTTGGACTGGGACAGGGGGCGAAAGGGCTACACCTTC
TRBV5-4	TRBJ2-7	NA	NA	CASTNEQYF	TGTGCCAGCACAAACGAGCAGTACTTC
TRBV5-1	TRBJ2-7	NA	NA	CASSQGRPFSTYEQYF	TGCGCCAGCAGCCAGGGACGGCCTTTCAGCACCTACGAGCAGTACTTC
TRBV9	TRBJ1-1	TRBD1	once	CASSVGIGGVTEAFF	TGTGCCAGCAGCGTAGGAATAGGGGGCGTCACTGAAGCTTTCTTT
TRBV12-3/TRBV12-4	TRBJ1-2	NA	once	CASSPGLGYTF	TGTGCCAGCAGCCCGGGGCTGGGCTACACCTTC
TRBV6-5	TRBJ1-3	NA	NA	CASTNLGRNTIYF	TGTGCCAGCACCAACCTCGGACGAAACACCATATATTTT
TRBV6-6	TRBJ1-3	NA	NA	CASAGGNTIYF	TGTGCCAGTGCCGGGGGAAACACCATATATTTT
TRBV5-6	TRBJ1-2	TRBD1	NA	CASSLGQGLNYGYTF	TGTGCCAGCAGCCTAGGACAGGGGCTCAACTATGGCTACACCTTC
TRBV25-1	TRBJ1-2	NA	NA	CASSSLGREHYGYTF	TGTGCCAGCAGTTCCCTAGGCAGGGAGCACTATGGCTACACCTTC
TRBV3-1/TRBV3-2	TRBJ2-5	NA	NA	CASPSGARETQYF	TGTGCCAGTCCCTCGGGGGCGCGGGAGACCCAGTACTTC
TRBV11-2	TRBJ1-2	NA	NA	CASSFSYGYTF	TGTGCCAGCAGCTTCAGCTATGGCTACACCTTC
TRBV11-3	TRBJ2-3	TRBD2	NA	CASSWREADTQYF	TGTGCCAGCAGCTGGCGGGAGGCAGATACGCAGTATTTT
TRBV30	TRBJ2-7	NA	NA	CAWSVNSYEQYF	TGTGCCTGGAGTGTTAACAGCTACGAGCAGTACTTC
TRBV12-3/TRBV12-4	TRBJ2-3	NA	NA	CASLRLSTDTQYF	TGTGCCAGCCTGAGACTAAGCACAGATACGCAGTATTTT
TRBV24-1	TRBJ1-4	TRBD1	NA	CATSGLRQGFDEKLFF	TGTGCCACCAGTGGTCTCAGACAGGGGTTCGATGAAAAACTGTTTTTT
TRBV5-4	TRBJ2-3	NA	NA	CASSPVVGDTQYF	TGTGCCAGCAGCCCAGTAGTTGGAGATACGCAGTATTTT
TRBV6-2/TRBV6-3	TRBJ1-3	NA	NA	CASSPGEGNTIYF	TGTGCCAGCAGCCCAGGGGAAGGAAACACCATATATTTT
TRBV6-5	TRBJ2-5	NA	NA	CASRQGIQETQYF	TGTGCCAGCAGGCAAGGGATACAAGAGACCCAGTACTTC
TRBV11-2	TRBJ2-7	TRBD1	NA	CASSLDSGQAYEQYF	TGTGCCAGCAGCTTAGACTCGGGACAGGCCTACGAGCAGTACTTC
TRBV6-2/TRBV6-3	TRBJ1-2	NA	few	CASSYRDNYGYTF	TGTGCCAGCAGTTACCGGGACAACTATGGCTACACCTTC
TRBV5-4	TRBJ1-6	NA	NA	CASSLAGGGSPLHF	TGTGCCAGCAGCTTGGCCGGCGGTGGTTCACCCCTCCACTTT
TRBV7-2	TRBJ2-7	TRBD2	once	CASSLIGTSGTLYEQYF	TGTGCCAGCAGCTTAATTGGAACTAGCGGGACCCTCTACGAGCAGTACTTC